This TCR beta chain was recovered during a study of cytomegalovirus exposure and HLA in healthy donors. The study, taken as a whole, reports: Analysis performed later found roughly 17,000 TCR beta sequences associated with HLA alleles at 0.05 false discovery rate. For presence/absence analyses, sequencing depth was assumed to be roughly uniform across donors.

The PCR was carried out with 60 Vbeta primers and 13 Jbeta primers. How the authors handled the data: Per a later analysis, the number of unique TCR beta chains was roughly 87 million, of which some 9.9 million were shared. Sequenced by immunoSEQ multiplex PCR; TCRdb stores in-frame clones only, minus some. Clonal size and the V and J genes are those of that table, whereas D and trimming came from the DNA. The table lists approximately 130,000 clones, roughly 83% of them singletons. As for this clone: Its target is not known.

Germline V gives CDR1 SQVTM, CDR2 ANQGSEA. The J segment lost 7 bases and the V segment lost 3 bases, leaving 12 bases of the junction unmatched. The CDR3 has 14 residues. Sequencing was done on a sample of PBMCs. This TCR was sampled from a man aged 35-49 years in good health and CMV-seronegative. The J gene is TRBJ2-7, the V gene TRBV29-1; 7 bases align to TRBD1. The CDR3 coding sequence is TGCAGCGTTGATAGGGGGACAGTGCGAGATGAGCAGTACTTC. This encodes CSVDRGTVRDEQYF.